Listed below are T cell receptor beta chains from one sample, sequenced in a study of T cells after yellow fever vaccination. TCRdb re-called the 5' RACE reads through MiXCR, storing one row per CDR3 protein. The repertoire holds a few hundred thousand distinct CDR3 sequences, roughly 3.3% seen once, with around 3.3% in the top ten. The sequences come from CD4+ T cells sorted from PBMCs, collected 10 days after the yellow fever booster vaccination. Every receptor here comes from a man between 18 and 35 years old who received the YFV17D yellow fever vaccine. The CDR3 runs from the conserved cysteine through the conserved F or W. D genes are given only for firm matches. Clone size is not always given. Where it is, it says once, few, many or a class for expanded clones.

D gene	V gene	J gene	clone size	CDR3 DNA	CDR3 protein
.	TRBV19	TRBJ1-2	few	TGTGCCAGTACCCAATATGGGGGTAAGGGCTATGGCTACACCTTC	CASTQYGGKGYGYTF
.	TRBV20-1	TRBJ1-5	many	TGCAGTGCACTCAGGGTTGCGGGGGGGGCCCAGCATTTT	CSALRVAGGAQHF
.	TRBV12-3/TRBV12-4	TRBJ2-3	many	TGTGCCAGCAGTGTAGGTGTGGCGGGCTTGGATACGCAGTATTTT	CASSVGVAGLDTQYF
.	TRBV15	TRBJ1-2	few	TGTGCCACCAGCAGAGAAGGCCAGGTCTATGGCTACACCTTC	CATSREGQVYGYTF
.	TRBV5-1	TRBJ1-1	.	TGCGCCAGCAGCTGGCCGGGCGGGGAGGGTGAAGCTTTCTTT	CASSWPGGEGEAFF
.	TRBV7-3	TRBJ2-5	.	TGTGCCAGCGCAAGGGACAACGGAGAGACCCAGTACTTC	CASARDNGETQYF
.	TRBV20-1	TRBJ2-1	many	TGCAGTGCTAGTTACACGAACCACAACAATGAGCAGTTCTTC	CSASYTNHNNEQFF
TRBD2	TRBV5-1	TRBJ2-3	.	TGCGCCAGCAGCTCGGGACTAGGTTTAGGCGGTACGCAGTATTTT	CASSSGLGLGGTQYF
TRBD2	TRBV5-6	TRBJ2-5	many	TGTGCCAGCAGCCAGGGACTAGCGGGGGGAAGGCGGGGAGAGACCCAGTACTTC	CASSQGLAGGRRGETQYF
TRBD1	TRBV12-3/TRBV12-4	TRBJ1-2	few	TGTGCCAGCAGCGGATTCCTCAGGGGGCAAGCTAACTATGGCTACACCTTC	CASSGFLRGQANYGYTF
.	TRBV12-3/TRBV12-4	TRBJ1-1	few	TGTGCCAGCAGCCGATTCGGACCGATGCTGGGCACTGAAGCTTTCTTT	CASSRFGPMLGTEAFF
TRBD1	TRBV12-5	TRBJ1-1	many	TGTGCTAGTGGCCTCCTGACAGGGGCCACTGAAGCTTTCTTT	CASGLLTGATEAFF
.	TRBV7-2	TRBJ2-5	few	TGTGCCAGCAGCCGGGCGGGTCCAGGGTGGGAGACCCAGTACTTC	CASSRAGPGWETQYF
.	TRBV10-3	TRBJ2-3	many	TGTGCCATCAGGGTGGGCGGGATCACAGATACGCAGTATTTT	CAIRVGGITDTQYF
.	TRBV7-3	TRBJ2-3	many	TGTGCCAGCAGCCTCGCTACAGGGGATACGCAGTATTTT	CASSLATGDTQYF
.	TRBV9	TRBJ1-2	many	TGTGCCAGCAGCGTAGAGGGTCAAGGAAGTGGCTACACCTTC	CASSVEGQGSGYTF
.	TRBV3-1	TRBJ2-2	.	TGTGCCAGCAGCCCGGGGGCCAACACCGGGGAGCTGTTTTTT	CASSPGANTGELFF
.	TRBV18	TRBJ1-6	many	TGTGCCAGCTCAGTCCGGGATGGCCTTAATTCACCCCTCCACTTT	CASSVRDGLNSPLHF
TRBD1	TRBV6-6	TRBJ1-5	few	TGTGCCAGCAGAGACAGGGGGGGTCAGCCCCAGCATTTT	CASRDRGGQPQHF
TRBD1	TRBV6-2/TRBV6-3	TRBJ2-7	many	TGTGCCAGCAGTCCAATTGGACAGGGGGTCTACGAGCAGTACTTC	CASSPIGQGVYEQYF
.	TRBV7-9	TRBJ2-3	many	TGTGCTTTGGCGGCAGTCACAGATACGCAGTATTTT	CALAAVTDTQYF
.	TRBV6-1	TRBJ1-5	few	TGTGCCAGCAGTGAATTTATCCGCCAGCCCCAGCATTTT	CASSEFIRQPQHF
.	TRBV11-2	TRBJ2-3	many	TGTGCCAGCAGCTACTGGGGGGATAGCACAGATACGCAGTATTTT	CASSYWGDSTDTQYF
TRBD1	TRBV14	TRBJ2-5	.	TGTGCCAGCGGGACAGGGAAGCAAGAGACCCAGTACTTC	CASGTGKQETQYF
TRBD1	TRBV20-1	TRBJ2-1	few	TGCAGTGCCCCCCGACAGGGCGAAAATGAGCAGTTCTTC	CSAPRQGENEQFF
.	TRBV7-8	TRBJ2-7	.	TGTGCCAGCAGCTTAGCGGTGGAGCAGTACTTC	CASSLAVEQYF
TRBD1	TRBV5-4	TRBJ1-1	few	TGTGCCAGCAGCTCGACAGGGGAAGGGACTGAAGCTTTCTTT	CASSSTGEGTEAFF
.	TRBV7-8	TRBJ2-1	many	TGTGCCAGCAGCTTAGTATTTGGGGTGAGGGACTACAATGAGCAGTTCTTC	CASSLVFGVRDYNEQFF
TRBD2	TRBV7-7	TRBJ2-5	.	TGTGCCAGCAGCCCGGGCAGCGGGACGGGGACCCAGTACTTC	CASSPGSGTGTQYF
TRBD2	TRBV4-3	TRBJ2-1	many	TGCGCCAGCAGCCAAGCGAAGACGGGGGGTCCCTACTCCTACAATGAGCAGTTCTTC	CASSQAKTGGPYSYNEQFF
.	TRBV5-1	TRBJ2-3	few	TGCGCCAGCAGCTTGTTCGCGACGGAGGGGGCAGATACGCAGTATTTT	CASSLFATEGADTQYF
.	TRBV9	TRBJ2-1	many	TGTGCCAGCAGCGTAGCGGGGCACAATGAGCAGTTCTTC	CASSVAGHNEQFF
TRBD2	TRBV10-3	TRBJ2-3	many	TGTGCCATCAGTGGTACTAGCGGGTCTCCAGATACGCAGTATTTT	CAISGTSGSPDTQYF
TRBD1	TRBV5-1	TRBJ2-1	many	TGCGCCAGCAGCTTGGAAGGACAGGGGAACAATGAGCAGTTCTTC	CASSLEGQGNNEQFF
.	TRBV4-2	TRBJ2-6	many	TGTGCCAGCAGCCAAGTACAAGCCAACGTCCTGACTTTC	CASSQVQANVLTF
.	TRBV6-1	TRBJ1-1	.	TGTGCCAGCAGAGGGAGGAGAATGATGTCGCTGGGGGCTTTCTTT	CASRGRRMMSLGAFF
TRBD1	TRBV9	TRBJ2-1	.	TGTGCCAGCAGCGAGATTGGGACAGTTGACAATGAGCAGTTCTTC	CASSEIGTVDNEQFF
.	TRBV29-1	TRBJ1-5	few	TGCAGCGTTGAACGATACGATCAGCCCCAGCATTTT	CSVERYDQPQHF
.	TRBV5-6	TRBJ2-7	few	TGTGCCAGCAGCTTGGACACCTTCGGAGCCTACGAGCAGTACTTC	CASSLDTFGAYEQYF
TRBD1	TRBV7-3	TRBJ2-1	many	TGTGCCAGCAGCTTACTGACAGGGAATGAGCAGTTCTTC	CASSLLTGNEQFF
.	TRBV10-3	TRBJ2-3	many	TGTGCCATCAGTGCTCCCAACACAGATACGCAGTATTTT	CAISAPNTDTQYF
TRBD1	TRBV4-1	TRBJ2-1	few	TGCGCCAGCAGCCAAGGCCCGACAGGGGCATCGGGGGAGCAGTTCTTC	CASSQGPTGASGEQFF
.	TRBV6-5	TRBJ1-2	.	TGTGCCAGCAGTTGGGGGGGCTCGAACTATGGCTACACCTTC	CASSWGGSNYGYTF
.	TRBV7-8	TRBJ2-5	many	TGTGCCAGCAGCCTGGGGGATTCAACCCAAGAGACCCAGTACTTC	CASSLGDSTQETQYF
.	TRBV24-1	TRBJ1-2	few	TGTGCCACCAGTGATTTACGCTACACCTTC	CATSDLRYTF
TRBD1	TRBV20-1	TRBJ2-3	.	TGCAGTGCGACAGGGCGGACAGATACGCAGTATTTT	CSATGRTDTQYF
.	TRBV7-2	TRBJ1-1	few	TGTGCCAGCAGGACAGGCAACACTGAAGCTTTCTTT	CASRTGNTEAFF
.	TRBV5-1	TRBJ2-1	many	TGCGCCAGCACCCGGGGGGCCCGGCAGGGGACCTACAATGAGCAGTTCTTC	CASTRGARQGTYNEQFF
.	TRBV7-3	TRBJ2-1	many	TGTGCCAGCAGCTTAAATGTGGGAGGTGAGCAGTTCTTC	CASSLNVGGEQFF
.	TRBV10-2	TRBJ1-5	many	TGCGCCAGCAGTGAAGAGAGCCAGCCCCAGCATTTT	CASSEESQPQHF
TRBD1	TRBV7-2	TRBJ1-5	many	TGTGCCAGCAGCGCTCAGACAGGGGGAGGTAGGGAGCCCCAGCATTTT	CASSAQTGGGREPQHF
TRBD1	TRBV12-3/TRBV12-4	TRBJ1-2	.	TGTGCCAGCAGTTCCCGGACAGGGGGTAAGATTGGCTACACCTTC	CASSSRTGGKIGYTF
.	TRBV9	TRBJ1-1	.	TGTGCCAGCAGCGTAGCGTCGAATACTGAAGCTTTCTTT	CASSVASNTEAFF
.	TRBV27	TRBJ1-5	.	TGTGCCAGCAGCCCTACTAGGACATCTAGCAATCAGCCCCAGCATTTT	CASSPTRTSSNQPQHF